This T cell receptor beta chain emerged from a study of shared clonotypes between healthy human individuals. There are 15 residues in the CDR3. V shed 2 bases and J 8 bases; nucleotides not matched to a gene: 2. Germline loops: CDR1 MGHDK, CDR2 SYGVNS. Positively selected for CCR7, the CD45RO-negative cells used as naive CD8 cells excluded terminally differentiated effector memory CD45RA+ cells. Repertoires were generated with immunoSEQ multiplex PCR, while TCRdb's copy carries only in-frame clones and drops some. Of hundreds of thousands of clones listed, nearly 97% are singletons. The rearrangement links TRBV25-1 to TRBJ2-1, with 14 bases lining up with TRBD2. Sequencing used naive CD8+ T cells sorted from blood. The clonotype originates from a woman aged 25 to 45 in good health. The CDR3 region has the DNA TGTGCCAGCAGTGAAGGGACTAGCGGGAGCGATGAGCAGTTCTTC. Amino acids: CASSEGTSGSDEQFF.